This T cell receptor (beta chain) originates from a study of blood T cells in healthy people across ages. Comment on this clonotype: Its antigen is not identified.

The CDR3 has 15 amino acids. Losses at the gene ends were 6 bases for V and 0 bases for J; bases not matched to a gene: 11. CDR1 and CDR2 (germline): DFQATT, SNEGSKA (reference sequence). Sample-barcoded 5' priming and a J-beta primer mix drove a second PCR of 7 to 11 cycles. One entry per CDR3 protein results from TCRdb running MiXCR on the 5' RACE reads. Here the sample spans 750,000 to 950,000 distinct CDR3 sequences, less than 70% being singletons. Study-wide results and limits: While age rose, TCR beta diversity per million T cells dropped in a roughly linear way. The long-lived group displayed more naive CD4+ cells, plus higher diversity, than the aged donors did. Diversity of TCR beta correlated strongly with naive T cell percentage. Diversity estimates drawn from one million T cells were deemed underestimates.

The chain links TRBV20-1 to TRBJ2-7; 7 bases map to TRBD2. The specimen sequenced was blood. This sequence originates from an elderly man in good health. CDR3 in DNA: TGCAGTGCAGCCCCACTAGCGTACGGCTCCTACGAGCAGTACTTC. Encoded protein: CSAAPLAYGSYEQYF.